These 11 T cell receptor beta chains were sequenced from one sample in a study of cytomegalovirus exposure and HLA in healthy donors. Method: immunoSEQ multiplex PCR; TCRdb's copy keeps in-frame clones and lacks some. Of about 360,000 clones in the sample, about nine tenths are singletons; the top ten hold around 0.8%. Sequences were obtained from PBMCs. Receptors originate from a woman aged 18-35 years in good health and CMV-seronegative.

V gene TRBV4-1 combines with J gene TRBJ2-7; TRBD1 might be the D (5 bases). Per germline, CDR1 MGHRA and CDR2 YSYEKL. This CDR3 is built from 15 residues. Trimming left V 4 bases short and J 6 bases short, with 19 bases between. In nucleotides, the CDR3 is TGCGCCAGCAGCCCCGGAACAGGCCGCCGGTTCGAGCAGTACTTC. Translating it yields CASSPGTGRRFEQYF.

The chain has TRBV9 and TRBJ2-5; weak D call: TRBD1 (6 bases). Germline lookup yields CDR1 SGDLS and CDR2 YYNGEE. The CDR3 is 13 residues long. Deletions cut 0 bases from V and 3 bases from J, with 6 bases between. The CDR3 region has the DNA TGTGCCAGCAGCGTAGACAGGGAAGAGACCCAGTACTTC. Translating it yields CASSVDREETQYF.

As for this clone: The junction departs from germline at one end; a sequencing error may be responsible. The rearrangement links TRBV5-5 to TRBJ1-1; the D gene is possibly TRBD1 (5 bases). Germline CDR1 reads SGHKS; CDR2 reads YYEKEE (reference sequence). The CDR3 has 17 amino acids. This CDR3 reads CASTFDRSGLTNAEAFF. The CDR3 nucleotides are TGTGCCAGCACCTTTGATCGCTCGGGACTTACGAACGCTGAAGCTTTCTTT.

V gene TRBV27 combines with J gene TRBJ1-1, with D uncertain. CDR3 size: 10 residues. Between the trimmed V and J ends, which lost 6 bases and 8 bases, there was a span of 7 bases. Germline V CDR1 and CDR2: MNHEY, SMNVEV (reference sequence). The CDR3 protein is CASSPQEAFF. The CDR3 DNA is TGTGCCAGCAGCCCCCAGGAAGCTTTCTTT.

The chain has TRBV5-8 and TRBJ2-2, with 10 bases lining up with TRBD1. The CDR3 spans 15 residues. Germline CDR1 SGHTS, CDR2 YDEGEE. The junction had 4 bases not matched to a gene; V was cut back by 2 bases and J by 6 bases. The chain's CDR3 is CASSFGTGAAGELFF. CDR3 coding DNA: TGTGCCAGCAGCTTCGGGACAGGGGCGGCCGGGGAGCTGTTTTTT.

The chain is built from TRBV10-3 and TRBJ1-3; 9 bases agree with TRBD1. Germline CDR1 reads ENHRY; CDR2 reads SYGVKD. V gave up 0 bases and J gave up 1 base; unmatched junction bases: 7. The CDR3 runs to 18 residues. The CDR3 protein is CAISESRQGGKSGNTIYF. The DNA of the CDR3 is TGTGCCATCAGTGAGTCCAGACAGGGGGGCAAATCTGGAAACACCATATATTTT.

V usage is TRBV19 and J usage is TRBJ1-2, with a possible D match to TRBD1 (6 bases). V was clipped by 7 bases and J by 4 bases, with 16 bases between them. Per germline, CDR1 LNHDA and CDR2 SQIVND (reference sequence). The CDR3 sequence is 14 residues long. CDR3 in amino acids: CASTPRDTAYGYTF. Here the CDR3 DNA reads TGTGCCAGTACCCCCCGGGACACCGCCTATGGCTACACCTTC.

V is TRBV4-1 and J is TRBJ2-1; a weak D match, TRBD2 (6 bases). Trimming shortened V by 5 bases and J by 6 bases, and 20 bases separated the two germline ends. The CDR3 runs to 16 residues. Germline V gene lookup returns CDR1 MGHRA and CDR2 YSYEKL. CDR3 coding DNA: TGCGCCAGCAGCGCGACCGGGGAGGCCCCTGGCAATGAGCAGTTCTTC. As protein: CASSATGEAPGNEQFF.

The J gene is TRBJ2-2, the V gene TRBV15; the D gene is possibly TRBD1 (6 bases). Per the germline V gene, CDR1 is LNHNV and CDR2 is YYDKDF (reference sequence). Deletions cut 1 base from V and 5 bases from J, with 14 bases between. This CDR3 region has 16 residues. CDR3 region: CATSRVPGEETGELFF. In DNA form, the CDR3 reads TGTGCCACCAGCAGAGTACCAGGGGAAGAGACCGGGGAGCTGTTTTTT. Variable domain in full (rest from reference TRBV15 and TRBJ2-2): DAMVIQNPRYQVTQFGKPVTLSCSQTLNHNVMYWYQQKSSQAPKLLFHYYDKDFNNEADTPDNFQSRRPNTSFCFLDIRSPGLGDTAMYLCATSRVPGEETGELFFGEGSRLTVL.

The chain combines TRBV6-5 with TRBJ2-1; weak D call: TRBD2 (6 bases). V was shortened by 7 bases and J by 0 bases, with 13 bases between the two germline ends. The CDR3 runs 15 residues. CDR1 and CDR2 (germline): MNHEY, SVGAGI. In DNA, the CDR3 is TGTGCCAGCATGAGGGCGGGGAGCTCCTACAATGAGCAGTTCTTC. This gives the protein CASMRAGSSYNEQFF.

This chain joins TRBV29-1 and TRBJ2-7, with TRBD1 matching over 7 bases. J gave up 3 bases and V 3 bases, and 8 bases lay outside the gene matches. The CDR3 is 14 residues long. CDR1 is SQVTM, CDR2 ANQGSEA, per germline. CDR3 sequence reads: CSVDGVTGDYEQYF. The CDR3, as DNA: TGCAGCGTTGACGGGGTAACAGGGGACTACGAGCAGTACTTC.